This T cell receptor (beta chain) comes out of a study of control samples from healthy donors and cancer patients. Profiling relied on immunoSEQ multiplex PCR, and the TCRdb table lists in-frame clones only, not all of them. Altogether roughly 90,000 clones are present, roughly four fifths being singletons, with the ten largest covering around 9.1%. The V gene's germline CDR1 is PRHDT and CDR2 FYEKMQ (reference sequence). This CDR3 is 14 amino acids long. The V segment lost 4 bases and the J segment 8 bases; nucleotides outside the gene matches: 9. The sequenced sample consisted of blood. The clonotype was recovered from a woman aged 55-70 years in good health. The chain is built from TRBV13 and TRBJ1-2; 8 bases are shared with TRBD1. The CDR3 sequence is CASSSPSQGGGYTF. The DNA for the CDR3 is TGTGCCAGCAGCTCCCCATCACAGGGGGGGGGCTACACCTTC.